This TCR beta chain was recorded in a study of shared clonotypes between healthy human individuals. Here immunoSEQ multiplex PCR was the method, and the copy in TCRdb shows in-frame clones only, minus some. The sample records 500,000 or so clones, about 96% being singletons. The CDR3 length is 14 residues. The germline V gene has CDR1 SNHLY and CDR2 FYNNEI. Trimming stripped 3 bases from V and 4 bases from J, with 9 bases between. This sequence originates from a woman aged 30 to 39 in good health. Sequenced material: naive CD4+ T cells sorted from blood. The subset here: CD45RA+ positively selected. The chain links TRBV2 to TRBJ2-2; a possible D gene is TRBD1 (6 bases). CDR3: CASSDGGPTGELFF. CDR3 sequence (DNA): TGTGCCAGCAGTGATGGGGGCCCCACCGGGGAGCTGTTTTTT.